This T cell receptor beta chain was documented in a study of blood T cells in healthy people across ages (dated by TCRdb to between 2014 and 2017). About the full investigation: In model experiments, roughly one uniquely barcoded TCR beta cDNA molecule per two T cells was captured by template switching. Using deep sequencing normalized with unique cDNA molecular identifiers, the study measured how TCR beta repertoire diversity changes with age. The donors were divided into four age groups: young (average roughly 15 years), middle-aged (approximately 41), aged (about 62) and long-lived (82). To avoid experimental bias, donors of different ages were randomly spread across the sequencing lanes. For two donors (one aged 18 to 30 and one aged 80 or older), the study analyzed two additional independent replicas of 1 million unique cDNA reads from the same blood draw. The paper's findings and limits, for the study overall: Since profiling was done on bulk unsorted PBMCs, naive and antigen-experienced compartments could not be conclusively compared. Compared with the aged group, the long-lived group had more naive CD4+ T cells, fewer expanded clones and increased TCR diversity, suggesting age selection. Estimates of total diversity from one million sequenced T cells were regarded as lower bounds and underestimates. Observed TCR beta diversity correlated strongly with the percentage of naive T cells measured by flow cytometry. Observed TCR beta diversity per million T cells fell roughly linearly with age, and a significant reduction was already apparent by age roughly 40. Donor CMV infection status was unknown, potentially confounding age-related changes in expanded clonotypes.

The donors were 40 or so Caucasian individuals from Russia, aged roughly 6 to 100 years, who were systemically healthy. Around 10 milliliters of peripheral blood were collected from each donor into EDTA-treated Vacutainer tubes. PBMCs were isolated by Ficoll-Paque density-gradient centrifugation, with at least 7 million obtained per sample. Total RNA, at least 6 micrograms per sample, was extracted from PBMCs with Trizol reagent. For every donor, flow cytometry on a PBMC aliquot measured the percentage of naive CD45RAhigh/CD27high T cells. V loses 0 bases of germline sequence and J loses 1 base, and the interval between the two ends is 15 bases. The germline V gene specifies MNHEY as CDR1 and SVGEGT as CDR2. Spanning cysteine to phenylalanine, the CDR3 consists of 17 amino acids. Of all the DNA, just the CDR3 is kept, 51 bases in frame from base 1. Libraries were constructed by 5' RACE. Sequencing was carried out with an Illumina HiSeq 2500. A second PCR of about 6 to 11 cycles was run with a J-beta primer mix and a sample-barcoded 5' primer. Each TCR beta cDNA molecule received a unique molecular identifier from a template-switch 5' adaptor carrying 12 random nucleotides. Each sample yielded at least 3 million CDR3-containing paired-end reads. All of the RNA was converted into first-strand cDNA using the Mint cDNA synthesis kit, with a TRBC-specific oligonucleotide serving as the primer. After uracil-DNA glycosylase treatment, a first 18-cycle PCR used universal primers M1SS and BC2_uni_R on all cDNA. For the original study's pipeline: Each sample was normalized by randomly selecting 1 million high-quality reads, each carrying a distinct molecular identifier. Reads with shared molecular identifiers were discarded instead of being binned into consensus sequences. MiTCR, with a Q25 quality threshold and the strictest error-elimination algorithm, was used for CDR3 identification, clonotype clustering and error correction. A nonparametric unseen species model with Euler transformation was used to estimate a lower bound on total TCR beta diversity. The raw public reads went through TCRdb reprocessing: fastp at Q25, MiXCR clone calling, in-frame beta chains kept. One record per CDR3 amino acid sequence lists the most common genes and DNA. V and J calls and clone size were set by TCRdb, not the authors. The table for this sample lists under 2,000,000 distinct CDR3 sequences; just under 50% of them were counted only once. The ten largest clones add up to less than 2.5% of the sample.

As concerns this clonotype: Its antigen is unknown. No base-level quality is on record; no much larger clone is a single base apart.

This sequence uses TRBV6-2 or TRBV6-3 and TRBJ1-1; the D gene cannot be resolved reliably. This sequence originates from a middle-aged woman in good health. Sequencing was carried out using blood. The nucleotide sequence is given as TGTGCCAGCAGTTACTCGAGTAAGGTTTCCGGGAACACTGAAGCTTTCTTT. It translates to CASSYSSKVSGNTEAFF.